This T cell receptor beta chain was sequenced during a study of shared clonotypes between healthy human individuals. Genomic DNA per cell subset filled all wells of several immunoSEQ plates. The method was immunoSEQ multiplex PCR; TCRdb's version includes in-frame clones alone and lacks a portion of them. Of 1.4 million to 1.5 million clones listed, around 97% are singletons. The study, taken as a whole, reports: Estimated richness was generally greater in naive than memory subsets. Incompleteness in sorted-subset sequencing, despite large depth, was shown by rarefaction. Collection of samples was limited to blood; tissue repertoires likely differ.

With regard to this clone: Antigen specificity is unknown.

Losses at the gene ends were 4 bases for V and 7 bases for J; bases not matched to a gene: 15. The CDR3 contains 17 residues. The germline V gene encodes CDR1 SGHRS and CDR2 YFSETQ. The sequenced sample was naive CD4+ T cells sorted from blood. Subset meaning: CD45RA+ positively selected. V usage is TRBV5-1 and J usage is TRBJ2-2, with 8 nucleotides matching TRBD2. The receptor was derived from a young man in good health. The CDR3 is CASSQKNGTRSGGELFF. As DNA, the CDR3 is TGCGCCAGCAGCCAAAAAAACGGGACTAGGAGTGGCGGGGAGCTGTTTTTT.